The 18 T cell receptor beta chains below were found in one sample sequenced in a study of blood T cell repertoires in COVID-19. The method was immunoSEQ multiplex PCR; TCRdb's version includes in-frame clones alone and lacks a portion of them. In the table there are 400,000 or so clones, more than 75% of which are singletons. Sequences were obtained from PBMCs or T cells enriched from blood (not recorded which). Receptors originate from a man aged 35 to 55 in a cohort exposed to, infected with or recovered from COVID-19 (not recorded which).

The chain carries TRBV27 and TRBJ2-7, with 10 bases aligning to TRBD1. Germline V gives CDR1 MNHEY, CDR2 SMNVEV (reference sequence). The CDR3 runs 15 residues. Trimming cost V 10 bases and J 2 bases; bases outside gene matches: 11. The CDR3 loop is CATIQLGQGTYEQYF. The CDR3 DNA reads as TGTGCCACGATACAACTGGGACAGGGGACCTACGAGCAGTACTTC.

Written as DNA, the CDR3 is TGTGCCAGCAGCTTGACTAGCGGGAGCGGAAGGGAGCTGTTTTTT. Amino acid sequence: CASSLTSGSGRELFF. The J gene is TRBJ2-2, the V gene TRBV5-4, with TRBD2 matching over 11 bases. The V gene end was trimmed by 1 base and the J gene end by 9 bases; junction bases not matched to a gene: 5. The CDR3 runs to 15 residues. Germline V gene data show CDR1 as SGHNT and CDR2 as YYREEE (reference sequence).

V gene TRBV11-1 combines with J gene TRBJ2-5; a weak D match, TRBD2 (5 bases). Germline CDR1 reads SGHAT; CDR2 reads FQDESV (reference sequence). V was clipped by 2 bases and J by 1 base, with 8 bases between them. This CDR3 contains 14 residues. The CDR3 nucleotides read TGTGCCAGCAGCTTATCGGGGTCCCAAGAGACCCAGTACTTC. This sequence encodes CASSLSGSQETQYF. Full variable domain (missing parts from reference TRBV11-1 and TRBJ2-5): EAEVAQSPRYKITEKSQAVAFWCDPISGHATLYWYRQILGQGPELLVQFQDESVVDDSQLPKDRFSAERLKGVDSTLKIQPAELGDSAMYLCASSLSGSQETQYFGPGTRLLVL.

The chain joins TRBV11-2 to TRBJ2-5, with a possible D match to TRBD1 (6 bases). The length of the CDR3 is 13 residues. Trimming removed 4 bases at V and 5 bases at J, with 11 bases between. Germline V lookup: CDR1 SGHAT, CDR2 FQNNGV. The CDR3 DNA is TGTGCCAGCAGCTGGACAGAAGGCGAGACCCAGTACTTC. This gives the protein CASSWTEGETQYF.

Only one count was recorded for this clone. The J gene is TRBJ2-5, the V gene TRBV10-2, with 9 positions matching TRBD2. The CDR3 length is 15 residues. Trimming took 6 bases from V and 5 from J; bases not matched to a gene: 10. Per the germline V gene, CDR1 is WSHSY and CDR2 is SAAADI. The DNA for the CDR3 is TGCGCCAGCAGGCCGAATAGCGGGAGCGCCGAGACCCAGTACTTC. Protein sequence: CASRPNSGSAETQYF.

The chain employs TRBV5-4 and TRBJ1-2; D is possibly TRBD1 (6 bases). The V gene's germline CDR1 is SGHNT and CDR2 YYREEE (reference sequence). CDR3 size: 13 residues. V shed 0 bases and J shed 4 bases, with 7 bases lying between them. The CDR3: CASSLDRVYGYTF. DNA of the CDR3: TGTGCCAGCAGCTTGGACAGGGTCTATGGCTACACCTTC.

The rearrangement links TRBV25-1 to TRBJ2-1; a possible D gene is TRBD2 (5 bases). The length of the CDR3 is 13 residues. V lost 1 base, J lost 6 bases, and 7 bases lay in between. Germline V lookup: CDR1 MGHDK, CDR2 SYGVNS. In DNA form, the CDR3 reads TGTGCCAGCAGTGAATCGGGGAGCAATGAGCAGTTCTTC. This gives the protein CASSESGSNEQFF. Variable domain in full (rest from reference TRBV25-1 and TRBJ2-1): EADIYQTPRYLVIGTGKKITLECSQTMGHDKMYWYQQDPGMELHLIHYSYGVNSTEKGDLSSESTVSRIRTEHFPLTLESARPSHTSQYLCASSESGSNEQFFGPGTRLTVL.

V and J are TRBV14 and TRBJ2-3; possibly TRBD2 for D (6 bases). Germline V gene lookup returns CDR1 SGHDN and CDR2 FVKESK. CDR3 length equals 16 residues. Trimming removed 0 bases at V and 6 bases at J, with 16 bases between. The CDR3 region has the DNA TGTGCCAGCAGCCAAGATAGGAGGGCCCCCAGGGATACGCAGTATTTT. Translated, it gives CASSQDRRAPRDTQYF.

The rearrangement joins TRBV5-6 to TRBJ1-2; a possible D gene is TRBD1 (6 bases). The V gene lost 0 bases and the J gene lost 7 bases, with 10 bases spanning the gap. CDR3 size: 13 residues. Looked up from germline, CDR1 is SGHDT and CDR2 is YYEEEE. As DNA, the CDR3 is TGTGCCAGCAGCTTGGAACAGGGACGTGGCTACACCTTC. It codes for CASSLEQGRGYTF. The full variable domain, its missing parts supplied by reference TRBV5-6 and TRBJ1-2, is DAGVTQSPTHLIKTRGQQVTLRCSPKSGHDTVSWYQQALGQGPQFIFQYYEEEERQRGNFPDRFSGHQFPNYSSELNVNALLLGDSALYLCASSLEQGRGYTFGSGTRLTVV.

This chain connects TRBV7-2 to TRBJ1-5; TRBD1 agrees at 7 bases. J gave up 4 bases and V 4 bases, and 4 bases lay outside the gene matches. The length of the CDR3 is 14 residues. In germline, CDR1 is SGHTA, CDR2 FQGNSA. The CDR3: CASSSHRGNQPQHF. In DNA form, the CDR3 reads TGTGCCAGCAGCTCCCACAGGGGTAATCAGCCCCAGCATTTT.

This clone has just one count. The gene calls are TRBV5-1 and TRBJ1-3; tentative D call: TRBD1 (6 bases). The CDR3 consists of 16 residues. The V gene's germline CDR1 is SGHRS and CDR2 YFSETQ. Trimming cost V 0 bases and J 4 bases, with 14 bases left between them. This CDR3 is CASSLVGGLYGNTIYF. CDR3 DNA: TGCGCCAGCAGCTTGGTAGGGGGATTGTACGGAAACACCATATATTTT.

This sequence joins TRBV5-4 and TRBJ2-7, with 9 positions matching TRBD1. V lost 1 base to trimming and J lost 7 bases; unmatched junction nucleotides: 6. This CDR3 is built from 14 residues. The germline V gene has CDR1 SGHNT and CDR2 YYREEE (reference sequence). In DNA form, the CDR3 reads TGTGCCAGCAGCTTGTCACAGGGGGCACGGGAGCAGTACTTC. Translation gives CASSLSQGAREQYF.

The CDR3 DNA reads TGTGCCAGCAGCGCCGGACTCCGAGGCGTTGAAAAACTGTTTTTT. It encodes CASSAGLRGVEKLFF. This chain links TRBV5-8 with TRBJ1-4, with D hard to call. Trimming took 4 bases from V and 7 from J, leaving 17 bases between them. The CDR3 runs to 15 residues. The germline gives CDR1 SGHTS, CDR2 YDEGEE. The full variable domain, with the rest looked up from reference TRBV5-8 and TRBJ1-4, is EAGVTQSPTHLIKTRGQQATLRCSPISGHTSVYWYQQALGLGLQFLLWYDEGEERNRGNFPPRFSGRQFPNYSSELNVNALELEDSALYLCASSAGLRGVEKLFFGSGTQLSVL.

V gene TRBV30 combines with J gene TRBJ1-5; D is unresolved. The CDR3 is 13 amino acids. Trimming shortened V by 2 bases and J by 9 bases, and 14 bases separated the two germline ends. Germline loops: CDR1 GTSNPN, CDR2 SVGIG (reference sequence). CDR3 nucleotides: TGTGCCTGGAGTACTCGGGGATTTCTGCCCCAGCATTTT. Encoded protein: CAWSTRGFLPQHF.

V is TRBV11-2 and J is TRBJ1-1; 7 nucleotides align to TRBD1. The germline V gene has CDR1 SGHAT and CDR2 FQNNGV. The length of the CDR3 is 15 residues. V lost 0 bases and J lost 8; bases outside the gene matches: 9. The CDR3, as DNA: TGTGCCAGCAGCTTAGATCGAAGGGGGCGCGTAGAAGCTTTCTTT. This encodes CASSLDRRGRVEAFF.

V is TRBV9 and J is TRBJ2-1; 10 bases align to TRBD2. CDR3 length: 15 amino acids. Germline values: CDR1 SGDLS, CDR2 YYNGEE. V was pared by 4 bases and J by 4 bases, with 5 bases of the junction left unmatched. The CDR3 DNA reads TGTGCCAGCAGCTCCCTAGCGGGGGAATACAATGAGCAGTTCTTC. This encodes CASSSLAGEYNEQFF.

CDR3 sequence: CASSKMGGTGDTQYF. DNA of the CDR3: TGTGCCAGCAGCAAAATGGGCGGGACGGGAGATACGCAGTATTTT. J is TRBJ2-3 and V is TRBV2; D might be TRBD2 (6 bases). Germline assignment: CDR1 SNHLY and CDR2 FYNNEI. The germline V and J ends were trimmed by 6 bases and 5 bases, with 18 bases remaining between them. CDR3 length: 15 residues. Using reference TRBV2 and TRBJ2-3 for the parts outside the CDR3, the full variable domain is EPEVTQTPSHQVTQMGQEVILRCVPISNHLYFYWYRQILGQKVEFLVSFYNNEISEKSEIFDDQFSVERPDGSNFTLKIRSTKLEDSAMYFCASSKMGGTGDTQYFGPGTRLTVL.

The chain is built from TRBV2 and TRBJ1-2, with 7 bases that match TRBD1. This CDR3 has 11 residues. From germline, CDR1 is SNHLY and CDR2 FYNNEI. J lost 11 bases, V lost 8 bases, and 8 bases had no gene match. The CDR3 DNA sequence: TGTGCCAGCCGGACAGGAAGAGGGTACACCTTC. Amino acid sequence: CASRTGRGYTF. The full variable domain, with the rest looked up from reference TRBV2 and TRBJ1-2, is EPEVTQTPSHQVTQMGQEVILRCVPISNHLYFYWYRQILGQKVEFLVSFYNNEISEKSEIFDDQFSVERPDGSNFTLKIRSTKLEDSAMYFCASRTGRGYTFGSGTRLTVV.